This TCR beta chain was sequenced for a study of early T cells in non-severe SARS-CoV-2 infection. TCRdb ran MiXCR on the 5' RACE reads and lists one entry per CDR3 protein. The table records about 72,000 distinct CDR3 sequences, roughly a tenth of them present only once. Trimming pared 5 bases from V and 4 bases from J, leaving 11 bases between. The CDR3 spans 14 residues. This clonotype showed up many times. The rearrangement links TRBV12-3 or TRBV12-4 to TRBJ2-2, with D possibly matching TRBD2 (6 bases). Sequenced material: whole blood, taken at baseline. This sequence was found in an adult who was a healthcare worker with PCR-confirmed SARS-CoV-2 infection or an uninfected control (not recorded which). CDR3 protein: CASSQGLFTGELFF. CDR3 bases: TGTGCCAGCAGTCAGGGACTTTTCACCGGGGAGCTGTTTTTT.